The next 19 T cell receptor beta chains were all read from a single sample in a study of cytomegalovirus exposure and HLA in healthy donors. The PCR was carried out with 60 Vbeta primers and 13 Jbeta primers. Using immunoSEQ multiplex PCR, the repertoire was profiled, and TCRdb retains in-frame clones only, with some absent. Among about 250,000 clones, around 80% were seen once, and the ten largest hold about 0.47%. Sequencing input: PBMCs. The origin of the receptors is a boy between 5 and 17 years old in good health and CMV-seronegative.

This chain links TRBV5-6 with TRBJ1-3; 11 bases are shared with TRBD1. The junction had 7 bases not matched to a gene; V was cut back by 4 bases and J by 4 bases. In germline, CDR1 is SGHDT, CDR2 YYEEEE. The CDR3 contains 16 residues. The DNA of the CDR3 is TGTGCCAGCAGCGGAGGGGGACAGGGGGTCGGAAACACCATATATTTT. This gives the protein CASSGGGQGVGNTIYF.

This chain joins TRBV19 and TRBJ2-5, with 10 bases matching TRBD1. Unmatched junction bases numbered 2, after V lost 5 bases and J lost 2 bases. The CDR3 is 14 residues long. Germline V lookup: CDR1 LNHDA, CDR2 SQIVND (reference sequence). CDR3 sequence reads: CASSVDRGQETQYF. As DNA, the CDR3 is TGTGCCAGTAGTGTGGACAGGGGGCAAGAGACCCAGTACTTC.

This chain uses TRBV9 with TRBJ2-7, with TRBD1 matching 7 bases. The V segment lost 0 bases and the J segment 3 bases; nucleotides outside the gene matches: 9. Germline V gene data show CDR1 as SGDLS and CDR2 as YYNGEE. The length of the CDR3 is 16 residues. The CDR3 DNA reads TGTGCCAGCAGCGTAGTGTTGACAGGGCCTTTCTACGAGCAGTACTTC. As protein: CASSVVLTGPFYEQYF.

The gene calls are TRBV6-1 and TRBJ2-7; 10 bases are shared with TRBD2. The CDR3 is 13 amino acids. The ends lost 6 bases at V and 4 bases at J; junction bases unmatched: 3. Germline V CDR1 and CDR2: MNHNS, SASEGT. CDR3 sequence: CASRVAGGYEQYF. The CDR3 coding sequence is TGTGCCAGCAGGGTAGCGGGAGGTTACGAGCAGTACTTC.

This clone was observed a handful of times. V is TRBV6-1 and J is TRBJ2-7, with 8 nucleotides matching TRBD1. This CDR3 has 14 residues. The germline CDR1 and CDR2 sequences are MNHNS and SASEGT. V was pared by 4 bases and J by 2 bases, with 4 bases of the junction left unmatched. CDR3 DNA sequence: TGTGCCAGCAGTGCCCAGGGGGCGACCTACGAGCAGTACTTC. This gives the protein CASSAQGATYEQYF.

The V and J genes are TRBV6-5 and TRBJ2-3; 7 bases map to TRBD2. The germline V gene encodes CDR1 MNHEY and CDR2 SVGAGI. The CDR3 loop spans 16 amino acids. The junction had 7 bases not matched to a gene; V was cut back by 4 bases and J by 0 bases. CDR3 bases: TGTGCCAGCAGTTCCCGGAGCGGGGTGAGCACAGATACGCAGTATTTT. This sequence encodes CASSSRSGVSTDTQYF.

The DNA of the CDR3 is TGTGCCAGCAGTTACCAGACTAGCGGGGGGGCCACCCAGTACTTC. As protein: CASSYQTSGGATQYF. J is TRBJ2-5 and V is TRBV6-5; 14 bases are a match to TRBD2. V shed 2 bases, J shed 8 bases, and the junction held 4 bases outside the gene matches. Germline CDR1 reads MNHEY; CDR2 reads SVGAGI. The CDR3 has 15 amino acids.

The chain joins TRBV30 to TRBJ1-4; D unresolved. From germline, CDR1 is GTSNPN and CDR2 SVGIG (reference sequence). CDR3 length: 13 amino acids. The V end lost 2 bases, the J end lost 8 bases, and 12 bases lay between the germline ends. CDR3 sequence reads: CAWSTDWGEKLFF. CDR3 in DNA: TGTGCCTGGAGTACGGACTGGGGAGAAAAACTGTTTTTT.

The chain employs TRBV19 and TRBJ1-2; TRBD1 might be the D (6 bases). The CDR3 sequence is 14 residues long. Per germline, CDR1 LNHDA and CDR2 SQIVND (reference sequence). V lost 3 bases, J lost 8 bases, and 16 bases lay in between. CDR3 nucleotides: TGTGCCAGTAGTATCGAGAACAGGGCATGGGGCTACACCTTC. Translated: CASSIENRAWGYTF.

The chain carries TRBV7-9 and TRBJ2-1; D possibly corresponds to TRBD2 (6 bases). Trimming took 8 bases from V and 3 from J, leaving 11 bases between them. Looked up from germline, CDR1 is SEHNR and CDR2 is FQNEAQ (reference sequence). This CDR3 spans 13 amino acids. CDR3: CASGLPGYNEQFF. The CDR3, as DNA: TGTGCCAGCGGACTACCCGGCTACAATGAGCAGTTCTTC.

The chain is built from TRBV6-6 and TRBJ1-2; possible D gene TRBD1, 6 bases. The CDR3 runs 15 residues. Germline V gene data show CDR1 as MNHNY and CDR2 as SVGAGI (reference sequence). Trimming took off 0 bases at V and 6 bases at J, with 14 bases between the two ends. The CDR3 DNA follows: TGTGCCAGCAGTTACTCGATAGGCAGGGGTGATGGCTACACCTTC. This sequence encodes CASSYSIGRGDGYTF.

The V and J genes are TRBV27 and TRBJ1-5, with D perhaps matching TRBD1 (6 bases). Germline V gene data show CDR1 as MNHEY and CDR2 as SMNVEV (reference sequence). The CDR3 sequence is 15 residues long. The V end was cut by 2 bases, the J end by 2 bases, with 10 bases between. CDR3 nucleotide sequence: TGTGCCAGCAGTTTACTCGCAGGGGGCAATCAGCCCCAGCATTTT. The encoded protein is CASSLLAGGNQPQHF.

The V and J genes are TRBV5-1 and TRBJ2-3; TRBD2 matches 10 bases. The germline V gene has CDR1 SGHRS and CDR2 YFSETQ. The CDR3 contains 15 residues. The ends lost 0 bases at V and 5 bases at J; junction bases unmatched: 3. CDR3 protein: CASSLGTSGIDTQYF. The CDR3 DNA reads TGCGCCAGCAGCTTGGGGACTAGCGGAATAGATACGCAGTATTTT.

The chain recombines TRBV5-1 with TRBJ1-4; the D gene is possibly TRBD1 (6 bases). This CDR3 has 17 residues. V lost 4 bases, J lost 7 bases, and 23 bases lay in between. Germline V gene sequence: CDR1 SGHRS, CDR2 YFSETQ. This CDR3 reads CASSASLSTGMGEKLFF. CDR3 in DNA: TGCGCCAGCAGCGCCTCACTTTCTACAGGGATGGGTGAAAAACTGTTTTTT.

Regarding this clone: Other DNA sequences in this sample translate to the same CDR3. This chain joins TRBV27 and TRBJ2-1, with 10 bases identical to TRBD2. Unmatched junction bases numbered 1, after V lost 2 bases and J lost 0 bases. CDR3 length: 16 amino acids. Germline-derived CDR1 and CDR2 are MNHEY and SMNVEV (reference sequence). The CDR3 loop is CASSLASGSSYNEQFF. For the CDR3, the DNA is TGTGCCAGCAGTTTAGCTAGCGGGAGCTCCTACAATGAGCAGTTCTTC.

The V gene is TRBV7-9, the J gene TRBJ2-1; TRBD2 matches 12 bases. This CDR3 region has 17 residues. Unmatched junction bases numbered 12, after V lost 5 bases and J lost 7 bases. Germline V gene sequence: CDR1 SEHNR, CDR2 FQNEAQ (reference sequence). CDR3 bases: TGTGCCAGCAGCCAACCAACCGGGACTAGCGGGTTAAATGAGCAGTTCTTC. Protein product: CASSQPTGTSGLNEQFF.

The V gene is TRBV11-3, the J gene TRBJ2-7, with D perhaps TRBD1 (6 bases). CDR3 length: 13 residues. Trimming cost V 7 bases and J 6 bases, with 16 bases left between them. Germline lookup yields CDR1 SGHNT and CDR2 YENEEA. The CDR3 DNA reads TGTGCCAGCAAGACAGGCCATTGGAGCGAGCAGTACTTC. Its translation: CASKTGHWSEQYF. The complete variable domain, with remaining parts taken from reference TRBV11-3 and TRBJ2-7, reads EAGVVQSPRYKIIEKKQPVAFWCNPISGHNTLYWYLQNLGQGPELLIRYENEEAVDDSQLPKDRFSAERLKGVDSTLKIQPAELGDSAVYLCASKTGHWSEQYFGPGTRLTVT.

The gene calls are TRBV30 and TRBJ1-2; a weak D match, TRBD1 (5 bases). Germline loops: CDR1 GTSNPN, CDR2 SVGIG (reference sequence). The CDR3 has 12 amino acids. With 2 bases removed from V and 8 bases from J, the gap between germline ends came to 12 bases. The CDR3 nucleotides are TGTGCCTGGAGTACGGGGGGTGTGGGCTACACCTTC. Its protein product is CAWSTGGVGYTF.

The chain uses TRBV28 and TRBJ1-1, with D uncertain. V lost 5 bases to trimming and J lost 1 base, with 14 bases between them. The CDR3 extends over 15 amino acids. CDR1 and CDR2 from the germline V gene are MDHEN and SYDVKM. CDR3: CASSPFGEGNTEAFF. The CDR3 nucleotides read TGTGCCAGCAGTCCCTTTGGGGAGGGGAACACTGAAGCTTTCTTT.